These T cell receptor beta chains were read from a single sample in a study of shared clonotypes between healthy human individuals. Method: immunoSEQ multiplex PCR; TCRdb's copy keeps in-frame clones and lacks some. Seen here are roughly 1,500,000 clones, approximately 98.5% observed once, and the top ten hold 0.3% to 0.45%. The source material was naive CD4+ T cells sorted from blood. The receptors shown here come from a man aged 25 to 45 in good health. Both conserved end residues are part of each CDR3. The D gene is left open where the match is weak. A row's size may be missing; if present it is once, few, many or a size class.

d_gene: TRBD1; abundance: -; v_gene: TRBV9; j_gene: TRBJ2-1; CDR3aa: CAPDRAGGDNEQFF; CDR3nt: TGTGCTCCGGACAGGGCAGGAGGGGACAATGAGCAGTTCTTC
d_gene: TRBD1; abundance: -; v_gene: TRBV11-3; j_gene: TRBJ2-1; CDR3aa: CASSLGQGVVLGTYNEQFF; CDR3nt: TGTGCCAGCAGCTTAGGACAGGGGGTCGTATTGGGAACCTACAATGAGCAGTTCTTC
d_gene: -; abundance: -; v_gene: TRBV19; j_gene: TRBJ2-7; CDR3aa: CASSLQIEQKQYF; CDR3nt: TGTGCCAGTAGTCTTCAGATAGAGCAGAAGCAGTACTTC
d_gene: TRBD2; abundance: -; v_gene: TRBV7-2; j_gene: TRBJ2-2; CDR3aa: CASSLVGTSGGELFF; CDR3nt: TGTGCCAGCAGCTTAGTAGGGACTAGTGGCGGGGAGCTGTTTTTT
d_gene: TRBD2; abundance: -; v_gene: TRBV14; j_gene: TRBJ2-1; CDR3aa: CASSQDRRGLVYNEQFF; CDR3nt: TGTGCCAGCAGCCAAGATCGTAGGGGACTAGTCTACAATGAGCAGTTCTTC
d_gene: -; abundance: once; v_gene: TRBV2; j_gene: TRBJ2-7; CDR3aa: CASSEDLYVSYEQYF; CDR3nt: TGTGCCAGCAGTGAAGACTTATACGTCTCCTACGAGCAGTACTTC
d_gene: -; abundance: -; v_gene: TRBV4-2; j_gene: TRBJ2-7; CDR3aa: CASSQEGRVQGNYWGEQYF; CDR3nt: TGTGCCAGCAGCCAAGAGGGCCGGGTACAGGGCAATTACTGGGGGGAGCAGTACTTC
d_gene: -; abundance: -; v_gene: TRBV28; j_gene: TRBJ2-7; CDR3aa: CASRYKYEQYF; CDR3nt: TGTGCCAGCAGGTACAAGTACGAGCAGTACTTC
d_gene: -; abundance: -; v_gene: TRBV5-4; j_gene: TRBJ2-7; CDR3aa: CASSLGVRGEQYF; CDR3nt: TGTGCCAGCAGCTTGGGGGTCAGGGGCGAGCAGTACTTC
d_gene: -; abundance: -; v_gene: TRBV30; j_gene: TRBJ2-5; CDR3aa: CAWSPLKATQYF; CDR3nt: TGTGCCTGGAGTCCTCTTAAAGCGACCCAGTACTTC
d_gene: -; abundance: -; v_gene: TRBV5-4; j_gene: TRBJ2-7; CDR3aa: CASSSGIYEQYF; CDR3nt: TGTGCCAGCAGCTCTGGGATTTACGAGCAGTACTTC
d_gene: -; abundance: -; v_gene: TRBV5-1; j_gene: TRBJ2-6; CDR3aa: CASSFIAGANVLTF; CDR3nt: TGCGCCAGCAGCTTTATCGCTGGGGCCAACGTCCTGACTTTC
d_gene: TRBD1; abundance: -; v_gene: TRBV2; j_gene: TRBJ1-4; CDR3aa: CASRGQAGLFF; CDR3nt: TGTGCCAGCAGGGGACAGGCGGGACTGTTTTTT
d_gene: TRBD2; abundance: once; v_gene: TRBV23-1; j_gene: TRBJ2-7; CDR3aa: CASSRPTSGSYEQYF; CDR3nt: TGCGCCAGCAGTCGTCCGACTAGCGGCTCCTACGAGCAGTACTTC
d_gene: TRBD2; abundance: -; v_gene: TRBV5-4; j_gene: TRBJ2-7; CDR3aa: CASSLSGTSGRGSYEQYF; CDR3nt: TGTGCCAGCAGCTTATCCGGGACTAGCGGGAGAGGGTCCTACGAGCAGTACTTC
d_gene: TRBD1; abundance: -; v_gene: TRBV28; j_gene: TRBJ1-1; CDR3aa: CASSLLPGTGAPVTEAFF; CDR3nt: TGTGCCAGCAGTTTACTTCCCGGGACAGGGGCCCCAGTGACTGAAGCTTTCTTT